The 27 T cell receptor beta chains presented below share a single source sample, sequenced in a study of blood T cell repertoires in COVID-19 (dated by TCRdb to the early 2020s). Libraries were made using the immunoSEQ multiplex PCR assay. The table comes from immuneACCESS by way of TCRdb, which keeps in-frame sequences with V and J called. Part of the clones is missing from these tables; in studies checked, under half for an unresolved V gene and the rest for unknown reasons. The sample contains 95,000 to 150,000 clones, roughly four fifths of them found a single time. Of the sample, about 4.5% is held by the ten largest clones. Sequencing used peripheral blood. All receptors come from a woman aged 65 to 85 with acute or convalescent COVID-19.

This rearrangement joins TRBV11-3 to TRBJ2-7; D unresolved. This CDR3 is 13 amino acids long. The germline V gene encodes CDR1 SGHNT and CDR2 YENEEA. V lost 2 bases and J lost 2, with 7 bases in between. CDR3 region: CASSLRQTYEQYF. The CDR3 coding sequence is TGTGCCAGCAGCTTAAGACAAACCTACGAGCAGTACTTC. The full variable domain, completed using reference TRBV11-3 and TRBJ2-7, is EAGVVQSPRYKIIEKKQPVAFWCNPISGHNTLYWYLQNLGQGPELLIRYENEEAVDDSQLPKDRFSAERLKGVDSTLKIQPAELGDSAVYLCASSLRQTYEQYFGPGTRLTVT.

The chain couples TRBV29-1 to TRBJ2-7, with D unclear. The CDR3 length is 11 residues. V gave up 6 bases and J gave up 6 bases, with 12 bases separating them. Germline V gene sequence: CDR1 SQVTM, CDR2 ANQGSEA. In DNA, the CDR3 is TGCAGCGTCTCTCTGGGCTCCGAGCAGTACTTC. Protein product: CSVSLGSEQYF.

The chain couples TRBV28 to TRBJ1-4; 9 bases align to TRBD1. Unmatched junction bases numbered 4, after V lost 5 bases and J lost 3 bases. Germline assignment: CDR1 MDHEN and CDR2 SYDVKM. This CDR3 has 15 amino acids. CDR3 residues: CASSAWTGANEKLFF. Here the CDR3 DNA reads TGTGCCAGCAGTGCCTGGACAGGGGCTAATGAAAAACTGTTTTTT.

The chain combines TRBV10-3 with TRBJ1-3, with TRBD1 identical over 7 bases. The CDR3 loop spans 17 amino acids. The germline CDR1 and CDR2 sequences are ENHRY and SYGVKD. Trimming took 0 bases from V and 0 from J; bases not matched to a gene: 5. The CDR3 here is CAISESPNRGSGNTIYF. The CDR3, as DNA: TGTGCCATCAGTGAGTCACCCAACAGGGGCTCTGGAAACACCATATATTTT.

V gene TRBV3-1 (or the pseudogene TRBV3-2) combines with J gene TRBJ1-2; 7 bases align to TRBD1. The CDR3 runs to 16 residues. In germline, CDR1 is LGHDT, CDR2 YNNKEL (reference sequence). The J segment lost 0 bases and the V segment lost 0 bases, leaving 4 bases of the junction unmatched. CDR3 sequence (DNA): TGTGCCAGCAGCCAAGATTGCCAGGGGGCTAACTATGGCTACACCTTC. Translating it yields CASSQDCQGANYGYTF.

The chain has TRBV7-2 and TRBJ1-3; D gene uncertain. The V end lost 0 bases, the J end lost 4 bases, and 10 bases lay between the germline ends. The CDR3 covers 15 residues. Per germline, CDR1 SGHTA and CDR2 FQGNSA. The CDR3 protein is CASSLASGYGNTIYF. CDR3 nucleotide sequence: TGTGCCAGCAGCTTAGCCTCGGGTTACGGAAACACCATATATTTT. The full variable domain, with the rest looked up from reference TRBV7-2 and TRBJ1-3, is GAGVSQSPSNKVTEKGKDVELRCDPISGHTALYWYRQSLGQGLEFLIYFQGNSAPDKSGLPSDRFSAERTGGSVSTLTIQRTQQEDSAVYLCASSLASGYGNTIYFGEGSWLTVV.

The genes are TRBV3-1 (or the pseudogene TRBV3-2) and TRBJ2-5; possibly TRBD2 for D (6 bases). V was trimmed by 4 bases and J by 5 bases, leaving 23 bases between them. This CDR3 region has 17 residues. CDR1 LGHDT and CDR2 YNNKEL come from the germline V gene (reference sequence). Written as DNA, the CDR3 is TGTGCCAGCAGCCCGCCCCCCTGGCGGGGTTCGTTGGAGACCCAGTACTTC. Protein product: CASSPPPWRGSLETQYF.

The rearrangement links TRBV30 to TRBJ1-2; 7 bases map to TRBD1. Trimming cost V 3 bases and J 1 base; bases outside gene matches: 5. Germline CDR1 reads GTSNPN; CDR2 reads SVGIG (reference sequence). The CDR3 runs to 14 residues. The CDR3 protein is CAWSRDSVNYGYTF. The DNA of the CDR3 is TGTGCCTGGAGCCGGGACAGCGTTAACTATGGCTACACCTTC.

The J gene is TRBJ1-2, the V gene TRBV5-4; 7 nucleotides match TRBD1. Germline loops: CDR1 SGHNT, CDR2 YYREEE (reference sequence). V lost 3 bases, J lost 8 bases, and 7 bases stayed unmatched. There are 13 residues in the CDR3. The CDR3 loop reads CASSSTGAKGYTF. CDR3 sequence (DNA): TGTGCCAGCAGCTCCACAGGGGCAAAAGGCTACACCTTC.

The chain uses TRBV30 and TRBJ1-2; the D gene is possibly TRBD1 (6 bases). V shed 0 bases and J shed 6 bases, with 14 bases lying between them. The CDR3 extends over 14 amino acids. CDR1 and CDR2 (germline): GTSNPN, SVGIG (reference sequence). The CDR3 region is CAWSVGGGADGYTF. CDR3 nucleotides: TGTGCCTGGAGTGTTGGGGGGGGCGCGGATGGCTACACCTTC.

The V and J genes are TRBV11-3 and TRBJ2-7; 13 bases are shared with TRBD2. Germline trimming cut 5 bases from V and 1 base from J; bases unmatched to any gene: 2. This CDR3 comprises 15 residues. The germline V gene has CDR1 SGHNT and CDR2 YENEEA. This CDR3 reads CASSRTSGGSYEQYV. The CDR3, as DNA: TGTGCCAGCAGCCGGACTAGCGGGGGATCCTACGAGCAGTACGTC.

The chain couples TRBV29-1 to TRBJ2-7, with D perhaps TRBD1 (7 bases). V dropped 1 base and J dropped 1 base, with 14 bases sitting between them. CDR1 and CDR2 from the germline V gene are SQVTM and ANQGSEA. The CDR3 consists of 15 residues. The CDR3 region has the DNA TGCAGCGTTGAAGGAGGAGGGACAGTGTCCTACGAGCAGTACTTC. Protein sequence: CSVEGGGTVSYEQYF.

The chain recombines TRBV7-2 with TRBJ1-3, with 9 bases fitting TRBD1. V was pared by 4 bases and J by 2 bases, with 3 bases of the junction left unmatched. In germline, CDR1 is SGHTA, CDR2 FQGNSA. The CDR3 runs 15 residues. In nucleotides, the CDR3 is TGTGCCAGCAGCTCTAGACAGGGGGCTGGAAACACCATATATTTT. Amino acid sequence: CASSSRQGAGNTIYF.

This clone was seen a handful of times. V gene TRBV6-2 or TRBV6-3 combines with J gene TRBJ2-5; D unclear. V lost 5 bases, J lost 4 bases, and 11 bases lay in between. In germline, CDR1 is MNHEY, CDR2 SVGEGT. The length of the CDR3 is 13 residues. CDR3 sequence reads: CASSTPNTETQYF. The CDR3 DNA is TGTGCCAGCAGTACGCCCAACACAGAGACCCAGTACTTC.

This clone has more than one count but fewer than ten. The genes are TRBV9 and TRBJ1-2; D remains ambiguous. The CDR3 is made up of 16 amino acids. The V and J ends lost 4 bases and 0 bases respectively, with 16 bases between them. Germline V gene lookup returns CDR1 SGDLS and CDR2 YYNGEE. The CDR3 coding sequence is TGTGCCAGCAGCCCAAGTCCGGTACGAACTAACTATGGCTACACCTTC. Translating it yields CASSPSPVRTNYGYTF.

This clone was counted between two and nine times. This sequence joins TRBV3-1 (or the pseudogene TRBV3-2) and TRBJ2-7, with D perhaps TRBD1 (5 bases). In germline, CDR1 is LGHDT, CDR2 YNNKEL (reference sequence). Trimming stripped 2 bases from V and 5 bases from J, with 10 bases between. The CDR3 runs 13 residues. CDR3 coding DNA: TGTGCCAGCAGCCAACAGCAGGGTAACGAGCAGTACTTC. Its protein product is CASSQQQGNEQYF.

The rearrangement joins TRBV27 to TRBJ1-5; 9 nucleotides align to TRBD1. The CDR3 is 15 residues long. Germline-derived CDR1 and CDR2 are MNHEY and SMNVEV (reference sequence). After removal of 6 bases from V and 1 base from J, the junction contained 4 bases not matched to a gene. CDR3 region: CASSGTGQSNQPQHF. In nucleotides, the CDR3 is TGTGCCAGCAGCGGGACAGGGCAAAGCAATCAGCCCCAGCATTTT.

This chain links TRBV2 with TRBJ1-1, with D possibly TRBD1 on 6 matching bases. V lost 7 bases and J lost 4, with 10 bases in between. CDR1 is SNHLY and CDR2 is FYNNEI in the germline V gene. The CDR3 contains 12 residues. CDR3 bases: TGTGCCAGCAACCACAGGGTCACTGAAGCTTTCTTT. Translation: CASNHRVTEAFF.

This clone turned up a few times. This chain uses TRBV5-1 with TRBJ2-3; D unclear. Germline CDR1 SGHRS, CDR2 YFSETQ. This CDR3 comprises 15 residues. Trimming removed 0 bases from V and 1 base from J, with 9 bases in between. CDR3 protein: CASSLVAPGTDTQYF. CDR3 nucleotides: TGCGCCAGCAGCTTGGTGGCACCTGGCACAGATACGCAGTATTTT.

CDR3 loop: CASSLEQGSEQYF. The CDR3 coding sequence is TGTGCCAGCAGTTTAGAACAGGGGAGTGAGCAGTACTTC. The chain is built from TRBV12-3 or TRBV12-4 and TRBJ2-7; TRBD1 aligns across 7 bases. V lost 1 base and J lost 7; bases outside the gene matches: 4. The CDR3 runs to 13 residues.

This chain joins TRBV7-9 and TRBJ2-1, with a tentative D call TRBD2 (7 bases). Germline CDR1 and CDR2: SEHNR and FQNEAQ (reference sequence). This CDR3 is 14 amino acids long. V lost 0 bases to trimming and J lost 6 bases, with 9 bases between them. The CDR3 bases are TGTGCCAGCAGCTTAGCGGGGGGGCTCAATGAGCAGTTCTTC. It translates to CASSLAGGLNEQFF.

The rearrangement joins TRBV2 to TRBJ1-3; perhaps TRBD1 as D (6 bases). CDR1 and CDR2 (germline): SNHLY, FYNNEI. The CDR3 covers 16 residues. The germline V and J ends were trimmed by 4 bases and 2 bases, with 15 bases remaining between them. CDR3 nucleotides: TGTGCCAGCAGTGTAGGGGGGGCAGAGACTGGAAACACCATATATTTT. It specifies CASSVGGAETGNTIYF.

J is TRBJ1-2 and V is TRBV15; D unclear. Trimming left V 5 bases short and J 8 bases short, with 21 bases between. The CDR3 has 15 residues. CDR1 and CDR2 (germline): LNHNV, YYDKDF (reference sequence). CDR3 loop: CATSATRGSIFGYTF. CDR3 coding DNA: TGTGCCACCAGCGCCACCCGGGGTTCGATATTCGGCTACACCTTC.

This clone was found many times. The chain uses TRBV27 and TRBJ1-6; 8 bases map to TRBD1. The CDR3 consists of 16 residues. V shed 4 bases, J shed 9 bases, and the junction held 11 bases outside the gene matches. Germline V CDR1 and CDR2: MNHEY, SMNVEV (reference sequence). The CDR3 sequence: CASSSQGRGRLSPLHF. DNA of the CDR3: TGTGCCAGCAGTTCCCAAGGCAGGGGGCGTCTTTCACCCCTCCACTTT.

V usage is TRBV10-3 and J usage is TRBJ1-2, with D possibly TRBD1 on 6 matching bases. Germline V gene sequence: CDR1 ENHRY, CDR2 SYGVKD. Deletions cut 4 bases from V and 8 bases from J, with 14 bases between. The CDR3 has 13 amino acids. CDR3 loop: CAISAEDRRGYTF. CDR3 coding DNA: TGTGCCATCAGTGCTGAGGACAGAAGGGGCTACACCTTC.

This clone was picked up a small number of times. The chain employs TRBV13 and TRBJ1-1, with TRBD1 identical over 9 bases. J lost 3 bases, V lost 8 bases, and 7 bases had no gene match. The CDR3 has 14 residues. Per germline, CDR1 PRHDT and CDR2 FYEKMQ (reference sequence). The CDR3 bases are TGTGCCAGCCGACGGGACAGGGATTACACTGAAGCTTTCTTT. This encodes CASRRDRDYTEAFF.

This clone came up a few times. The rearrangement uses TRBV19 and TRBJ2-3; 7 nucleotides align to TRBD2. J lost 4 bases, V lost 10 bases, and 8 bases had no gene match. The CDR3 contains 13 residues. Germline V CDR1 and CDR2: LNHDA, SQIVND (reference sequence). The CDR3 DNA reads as TGTGCCACAAAAACCACTAGCGCAGATACGCAGTATTTT. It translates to CATKTTSADTQYF.